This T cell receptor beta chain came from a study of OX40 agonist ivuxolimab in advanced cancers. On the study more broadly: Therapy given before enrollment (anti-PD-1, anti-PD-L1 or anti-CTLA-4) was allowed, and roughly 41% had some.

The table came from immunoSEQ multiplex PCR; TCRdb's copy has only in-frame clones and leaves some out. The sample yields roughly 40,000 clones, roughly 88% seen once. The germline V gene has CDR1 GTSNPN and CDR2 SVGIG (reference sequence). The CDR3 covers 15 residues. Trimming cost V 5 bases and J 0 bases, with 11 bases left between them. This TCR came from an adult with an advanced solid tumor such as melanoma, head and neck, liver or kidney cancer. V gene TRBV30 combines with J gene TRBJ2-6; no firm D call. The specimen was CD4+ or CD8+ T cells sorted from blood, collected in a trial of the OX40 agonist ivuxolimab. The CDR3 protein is CAWVRTNSGANVLTF. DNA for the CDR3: TGTGCCTGGGTCCGAACTAACTCTGGGGCCAACGTCCTGACTTTC.